This T cell receptor (beta chain) was recorded in a study of T cells after yellow fever vaccination. In the study overall: Preparation used SMART-Seq v4 Ultra Low Input for the low-cell-number fractions.

TCRdb called the 5' RACE reads again in MiXCR, with one record for every CDR3 protein. This sample yields 350,000 to 450,000 distinct CDR3 sequences, of which roughly a sixth are seen a single time; over 15% belongs to the top ten. The study's findings and limits: Booster samples showed a return of most primary-vaccination clones (roughly 96% CD4, over 70% CD8). Few clonotypes appeared in both CD4 and CD8 compartments.

This clonotype came up a few times. Its specificity is not known. Germline V gene data show CDR1 as LGHNA and CDR2 as YSLEER. V was clipped by 5 bases and J by 1 base, with 11 bases between them. The CDR3 loop spans 15 amino acids. This receptor was obtained from a man in his late teens or twenties who received the YFV17D yellow fever vaccine. The sequences come from PBMCs, collected before the yellow fever booster vaccination. The rearrangement links TRBV4-3 to TRBJ2-2; no definite D call. The CDR3 DNA sequence: TGCGCCAGCAGCGACCTGCCCAGGAACACCGGGGAGCTGTTTTTT. Translation gives CASSDLPRNTGELFF.